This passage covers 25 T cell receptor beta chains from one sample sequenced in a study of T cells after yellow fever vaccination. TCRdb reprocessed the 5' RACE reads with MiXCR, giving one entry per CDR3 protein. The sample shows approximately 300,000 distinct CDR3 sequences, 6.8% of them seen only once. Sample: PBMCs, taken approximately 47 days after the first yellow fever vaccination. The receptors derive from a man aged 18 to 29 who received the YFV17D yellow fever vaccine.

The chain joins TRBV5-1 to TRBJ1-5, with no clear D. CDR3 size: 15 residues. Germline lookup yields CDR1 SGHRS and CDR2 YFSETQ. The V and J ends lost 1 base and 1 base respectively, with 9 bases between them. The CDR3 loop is CASSLRPGSNQPQHF. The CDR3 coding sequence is TGCGCCAGCAGCTTGCGTCCCGGGAGCAATCAGCCCCAGCATTTT.

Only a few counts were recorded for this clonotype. In DNA, the CDR3 is TGTGCCAGCAGCCAGGGGGACCGGGAAAATTCACCCCTCCACTTT. Its translation: CASSQGDRENSPLHF. J is TRBJ1-6 and V is TRBV3-1, with a possible D match to TRBD1 (5 bases). V lost 3 bases, J lost 7 bases, and 13 bases lay in between. Germline CDR1 and CDR2: LGHDT and YNNKEL (reference sequence). The CDR3 sequence is 15 residues long. The full variable domain, with the rest looked up from reference TRBV3-1 and TRBJ1-6, is DTAVSQTPKYLVTQMGNDKSIKCEQNLGHDTMYWYKQDSKKFLKIMFSYNNKELIINETVPNRFSPKSPDKAHLNLHINSLELGDSAVYFCASSQGDRENSPLHFGNGTRLTVT.

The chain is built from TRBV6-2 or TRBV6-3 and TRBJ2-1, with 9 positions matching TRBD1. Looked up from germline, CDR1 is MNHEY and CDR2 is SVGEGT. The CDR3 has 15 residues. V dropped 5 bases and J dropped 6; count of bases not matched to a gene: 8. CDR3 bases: TGTGCCAGCAGTGTTTCAGGGACAGGGCGCAATGAGCAGTTCTTC. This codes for CASSVSGTGRNEQFF.

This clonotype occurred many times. CDR3 nucleotide sequence: TGTGCCAGCAGTCCCCCCGGGGACTCCTACGAGCAGTACTTC. This gives the protein CASSPPGDSYEQYF. The chain uses TRBV6-1 and TRBJ2-7, with TRBD2 as a possible D gene (5 bases). Per germline, CDR1 MNHNS and CDR2 SASEGT. Trimming removed 5 bases from V and 0 bases from J, with 11 bases in between. This CDR3 is 14 amino acids long.

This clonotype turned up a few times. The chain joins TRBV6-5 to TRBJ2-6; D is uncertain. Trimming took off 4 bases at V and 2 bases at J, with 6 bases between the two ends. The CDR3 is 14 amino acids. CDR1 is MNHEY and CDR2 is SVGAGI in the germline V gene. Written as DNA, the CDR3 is TGTGCCAGCAGTTGGAAGGCTGGGGCCAACGTCCTGACTTTC. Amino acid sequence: CASSWKAGANVLTF.

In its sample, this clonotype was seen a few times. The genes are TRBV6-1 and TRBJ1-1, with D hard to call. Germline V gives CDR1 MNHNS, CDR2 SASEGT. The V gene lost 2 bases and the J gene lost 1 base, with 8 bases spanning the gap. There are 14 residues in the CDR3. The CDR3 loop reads CASSEWWGNTEAFF. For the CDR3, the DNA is TGTGCCAGCAGTGAATGGTGGGGGAACACTGAAGCTTTCTTT.

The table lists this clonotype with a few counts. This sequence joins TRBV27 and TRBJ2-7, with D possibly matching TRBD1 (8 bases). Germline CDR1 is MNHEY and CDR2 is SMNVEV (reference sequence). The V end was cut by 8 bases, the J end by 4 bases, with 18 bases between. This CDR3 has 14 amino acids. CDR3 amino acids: CASERTGRGYEQYF. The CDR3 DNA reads TGTGCCAGCGAGAGGACAGGGAGGGGATACGAGCAGTACTTC.

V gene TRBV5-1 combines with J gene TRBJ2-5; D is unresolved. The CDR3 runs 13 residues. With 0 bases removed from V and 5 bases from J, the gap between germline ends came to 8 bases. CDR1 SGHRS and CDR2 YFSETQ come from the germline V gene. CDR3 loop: CASSLGMRETQYF. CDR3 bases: TGCGCCAGCAGCTTGGGGATGCGGGAGACCCAGTACTTC.

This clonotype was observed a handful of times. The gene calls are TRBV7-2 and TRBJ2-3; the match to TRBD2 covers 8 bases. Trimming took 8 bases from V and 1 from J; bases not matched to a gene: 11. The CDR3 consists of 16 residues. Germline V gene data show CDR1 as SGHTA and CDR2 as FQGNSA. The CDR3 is CASSRRAGGRTDTQYF. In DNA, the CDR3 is TGTGCCAGCTCGCGTCGGGCGGGGGGCCGCACAGATACGCAGTATTTT. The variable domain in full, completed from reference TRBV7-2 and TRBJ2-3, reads GAGVSQSPSNKVTEKGKDVELRCDPISGHTALYWYRQSLGQGLEFLIYFQGNSAPDKSGLPSDRFSAERTGGSVSTLTIQRTQQEDSAVYLCASSRRAGGRTDTQYFGPGTRLTVL.

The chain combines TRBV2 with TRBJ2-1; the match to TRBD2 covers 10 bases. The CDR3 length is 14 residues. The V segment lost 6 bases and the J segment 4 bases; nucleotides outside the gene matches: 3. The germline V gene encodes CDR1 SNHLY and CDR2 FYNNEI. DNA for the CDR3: TGTGCCAGCAGCGCACTAGCGGGATACAATGAGCAGTTCTTC. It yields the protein CASSALAGYNEQFF.

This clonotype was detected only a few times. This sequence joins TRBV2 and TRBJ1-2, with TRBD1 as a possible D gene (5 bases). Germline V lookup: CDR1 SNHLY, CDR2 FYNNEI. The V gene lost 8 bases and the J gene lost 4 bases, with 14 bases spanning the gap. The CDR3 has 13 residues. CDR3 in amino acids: CASEGAASYGYTF. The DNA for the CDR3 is TGTGCCAGCGAAGGGGCAGCGTCCTATGGCTACACCTTC.

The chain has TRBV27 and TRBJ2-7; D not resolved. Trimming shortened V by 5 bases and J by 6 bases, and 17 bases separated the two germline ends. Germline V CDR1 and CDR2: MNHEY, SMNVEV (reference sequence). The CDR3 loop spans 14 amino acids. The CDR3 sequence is CASSPRTVYSEQYF. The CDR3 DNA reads TGTGCCAGCAGTCCAAGGACGGTTTATAGCGAGCAGTACTTC.

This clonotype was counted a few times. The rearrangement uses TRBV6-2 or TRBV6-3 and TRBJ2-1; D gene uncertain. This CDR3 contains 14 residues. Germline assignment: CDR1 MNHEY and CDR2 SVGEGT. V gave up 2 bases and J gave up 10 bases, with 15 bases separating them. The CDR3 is CASSYGSSFSEQFF. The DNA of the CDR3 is TGTGCCAGCAGTTACGGGTCTTCCTTTAGCGAGCAGTTCTTC.

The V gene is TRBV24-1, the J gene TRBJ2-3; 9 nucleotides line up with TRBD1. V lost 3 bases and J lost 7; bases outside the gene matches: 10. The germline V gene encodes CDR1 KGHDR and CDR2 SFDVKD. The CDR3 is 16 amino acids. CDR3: CATSDRDGTGRNTQYF. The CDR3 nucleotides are TGTGCCACCAGTGATAGGGACGGGACAGGGCGGAATACGCAGTATTTT.

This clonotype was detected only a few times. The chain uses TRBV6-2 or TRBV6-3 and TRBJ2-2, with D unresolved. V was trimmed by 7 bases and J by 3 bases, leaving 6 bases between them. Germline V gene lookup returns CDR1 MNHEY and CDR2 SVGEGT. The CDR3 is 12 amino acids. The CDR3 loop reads CASNHYTGELFF. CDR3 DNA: TGTGCCAGCAACCACTACACCGGGGAGCTGTTTTTT.

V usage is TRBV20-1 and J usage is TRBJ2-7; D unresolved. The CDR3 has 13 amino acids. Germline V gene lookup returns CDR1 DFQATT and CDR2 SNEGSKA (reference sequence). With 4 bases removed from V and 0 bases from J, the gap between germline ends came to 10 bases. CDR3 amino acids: CSANVESSYEQYV. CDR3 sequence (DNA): TGCAGTGCTAATGTCGAGAGCTCCTACGAGCAGTACGTC.

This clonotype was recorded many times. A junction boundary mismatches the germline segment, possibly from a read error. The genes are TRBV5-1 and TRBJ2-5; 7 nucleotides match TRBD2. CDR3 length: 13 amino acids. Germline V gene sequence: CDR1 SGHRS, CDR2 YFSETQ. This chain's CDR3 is CASSLAGGETQYF. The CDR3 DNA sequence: TGTGCCAGCAGCTTAGCCGGGGGGGAGACCCAGTACTTC.

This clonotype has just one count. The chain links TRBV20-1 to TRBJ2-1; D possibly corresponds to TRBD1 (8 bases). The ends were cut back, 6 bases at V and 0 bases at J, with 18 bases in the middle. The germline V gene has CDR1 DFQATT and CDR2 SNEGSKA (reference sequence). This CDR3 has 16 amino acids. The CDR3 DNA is TGCAGTGCCACAAGGACAGGGAGGGGCTCCTACAATGAGCAGTTCTTC. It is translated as CSATRTGRGSYNEQFF.

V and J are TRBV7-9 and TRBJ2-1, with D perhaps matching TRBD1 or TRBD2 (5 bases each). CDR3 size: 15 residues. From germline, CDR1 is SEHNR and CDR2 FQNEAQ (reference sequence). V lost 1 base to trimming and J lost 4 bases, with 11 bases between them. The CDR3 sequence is CASSLVPGRYNEQFF. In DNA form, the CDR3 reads TGTGCCAGCAGCTTAGTTCCGGGACGATACAATGAGCAGTTCTTC. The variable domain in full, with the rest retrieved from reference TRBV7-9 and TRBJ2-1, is DTGVSQNPRHKITKRGQNVTFRCDPISEHNRLYWYRQTLGQGPEFLTYFQNEAQLEKSRLLSDRFSAERPKGSFSTLEIQRTEQGDSAMYLCASSLVPGRYNEQFFGPGTRLTVL.

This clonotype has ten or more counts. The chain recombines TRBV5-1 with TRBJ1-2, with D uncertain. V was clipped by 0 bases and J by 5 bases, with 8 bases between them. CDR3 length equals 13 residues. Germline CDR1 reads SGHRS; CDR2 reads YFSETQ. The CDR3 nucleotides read TGCGCCAGCAGCTTGGCCAGGTTGTATGGCTACACCTTC. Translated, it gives CASSLARLYGYTF.

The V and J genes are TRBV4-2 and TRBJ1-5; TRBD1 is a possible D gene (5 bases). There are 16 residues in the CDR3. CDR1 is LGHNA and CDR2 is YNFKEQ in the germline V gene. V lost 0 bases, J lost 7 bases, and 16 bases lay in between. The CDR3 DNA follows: TGTGCCAGCAGCCAAGAGGGGGGGGTCATTCCCCAGCCCCAGCATTTT. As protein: CASSQEGGVIPQPQHF.

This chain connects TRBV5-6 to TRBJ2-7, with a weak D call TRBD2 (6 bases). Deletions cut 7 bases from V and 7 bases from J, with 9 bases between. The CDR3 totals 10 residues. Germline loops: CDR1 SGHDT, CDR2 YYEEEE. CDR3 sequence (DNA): TGTGCCAGCCCGGAGGGTGAGCAGTACGTC. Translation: CASPEGEQYV.

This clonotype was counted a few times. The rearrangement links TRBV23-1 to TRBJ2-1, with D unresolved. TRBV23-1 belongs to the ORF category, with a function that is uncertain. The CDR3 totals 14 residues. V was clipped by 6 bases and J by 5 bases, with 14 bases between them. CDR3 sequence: CASRDDGQDNEQFF. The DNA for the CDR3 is TGCGCCAGCAGAGACGACGGCCAAGACAATGAGCAGTTCTTC.

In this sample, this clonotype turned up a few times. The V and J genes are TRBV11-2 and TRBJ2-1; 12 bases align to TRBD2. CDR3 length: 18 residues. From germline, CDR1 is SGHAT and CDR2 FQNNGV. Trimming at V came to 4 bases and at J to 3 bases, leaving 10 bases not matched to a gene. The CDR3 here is CASSSIATSGGIYNEQFF. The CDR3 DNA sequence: TGTGCCAGCAGCTCGATCGCAACTAGCGGGGGGATCTACAATGAGCAGTTCTTC.

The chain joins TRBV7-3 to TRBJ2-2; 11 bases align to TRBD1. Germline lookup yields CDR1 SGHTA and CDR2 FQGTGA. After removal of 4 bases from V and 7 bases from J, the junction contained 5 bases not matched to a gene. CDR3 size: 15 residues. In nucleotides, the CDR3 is TGTGCCAGCAGCTCCGGACAGGGGGCAAGCGGGGAGCTGTTTTTT. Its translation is CASSSGQGASGELFF.